The next 14 T cell receptor beta chains were all read from a single sample in a study of blood T cell repertoires in COVID-19. Assay: immunoSEQ multiplex PCR; the TCRdb copy retains only in-frame clones and omits some. The table has 150,000 to 200,000 clones, roughly 90% seen once; the top ten hold 1.5% to 2%. The specimen was peripheral blood. The receptors shown here come from a woman aged 45-60 years with acute or convalescent COVID-19.

Here the CDR3 DNA reads TGTGCCAGCAGCTTCATTGGGACAGGGGAATCCTATAATTCACCCCTCCACTTT. Translation: CASSFIGTGESYNSPLHF. The gene calls are TRBV7-8 and TRBJ1-6; 10 bases are a match to TRBD1. Germline V gene sequence: CDR1 SGHVS, CDR2 FQNEAQ. With 3 bases clipped from V and 1 base from J, the junction kept 6 bases outside the gene matches. The CDR3 covers 18 residues.

The CDR3 is CASSSRDRASTEAFF. CDR3 sequence (DNA): TGTGCCAGCAGTTCCAGGGACAGGGCGAGTACTGAAGCTTTCTTT. V is TRBV6-2 or TRBV6-3 and J is TRBJ1-1; 9 bases are shared with TRBD1. Losses at the gene ends were 4 bases for V and 5 bases for J; bases not matched to a gene: 8. The germline V gene has CDR1 MNHEY and CDR2 SVGEGT. The CDR3 contains 15 residues.

In its sample, this clone was seen once. Other nucleotide sequences from this sample produce the same CDR3. The J gene is TRBJ2-7, the V gene TRBV20-1, with a weak D call TRBD2 (5 bases). V gave up 3 bases and J gave up 5 bases, with 8 bases separating them. This CDR3 has 11 residues. The V gene's germline CDR1 is DFQATT and CDR2 SNEGSKA (reference sequence). Here the CDR3 DNA reads TGCAGTGCTAGGAGCGGTCACGAGCAGTACTTC. Translating gives CSARSGHEQYF.

The table lists this clone with a count of one. The V and J genes are TRBV6-2 or TRBV6-3 and TRBJ1-4; D is undetermined. Trimming took 2 bases from V and 13 from J, leaving 11 bases between them. This CDR3 is 12 amino acids long. Germline CDR1 reads MNHEY; CDR2 reads SVGEGT. CDR3 sequence reads: CASSYEVNRLFF. CDR3 DNA: TGTGCCAGCAGTTACGAAGTCAATAGACTGTTTTTT.

V is TRBV30 and J is TRBJ2-3; tentative D call: TRBD2 (5 bases). Germline values: CDR1 GTSNPN, CDR2 SVGIG (reference sequence). The V and J ends lost 1 base and 4 bases respectively, with 15 bases between them. This CDR3 comprises 15 residues. The DNA for the CDR3 is TGTGCCTGGAGTGCCCCGGGGTCGGTGCCAGATACGCAGTATTTT. Its protein is CAWSAPGSVPDTQYF.

V usage is TRBV19 and J usage is TRBJ2-1; 7 positions match TRBD1. This CDR3 has 14 residues. Germline V CDR1 and CDR2: LNHDA, SQIVND (reference sequence). Unmatched junction bases numbered 11, after V lost 5 bases and J lost 10 bases. The CDR3, as DNA: TGTGCCAGTAGTTTCCGGGACAGACAATGGGAGCAGTTCTTC. Residues: CASSFRDRQWEQFF.

V usage is TRBV19 and J usage is TRBJ2-3; the D gene is possibly TRBD2 (5 bases). V lost 6 bases to trimming and J lost 1 base, with 11 bases between them. This CDR3 region has 14 residues. Germline lookup yields CDR1 LNHDA and CDR2 SQIVND (reference sequence). The CDR3 sequence: CASSRGYGTDTQYF. CDR3 nucleotide sequence: TGTGCCAGTAGCCGAGGGTACGGCACAGATACGCAGTATTTT.

The J gene is TRBJ2-3, the V gene TRBV13; 8 bases are a match to TRBD1. V was clipped by 5 bases and J by 0 bases; unmatched bases: 7. The CDR3 loop spans 16 amino acids. CDR1 and CDR2 from the germline V gene are PRHDT and FYEKMQ (reference sequence). This CDR3 reads CASSPRDRKSTDTQYF. CDR3 sequence (DNA): TGTGCCAGCAGCCCCCGGGACAGGAAAAGCACAGATACGCAGTATTTT.

V gene TRBV7-2 combines with J gene TRBJ2-1; D is unresolved. Germline V gene lookup returns CDR1 SGHTA and CDR2 FQGNSA. Trimming took off 3 bases at V and 7 bases at J, with 10 bases between the two ends. This CDR3 has 13 amino acids. The CDR3 coding sequence is TGTGCCAGCAGCTTTGCTAGGAGTAATGAGCAGTTCTTC. Amino acid sequence: CASSFARSNEQFF.

The sample holds a few counts of this clone. The chain couples TRBV6-5 to TRBJ1-4, with a weak D call TRBD1 (5 bases). Trimming shortened V by 7 bases and J by 8 bases, and 17 bases separated the two germline ends. From germline, CDR1 is MNHEY and CDR2 SVGAGI. This CDR3 has 14 amino acids. The CDR3 DNA reads as TGTGCCAGCACCACCGGGGGGGAGGTCGAAAAACTGTTTTTT. This gives the protein CASTTGGEVEKLFF.

The chain carries TRBV4-2 and TRBJ2-7; D not resolved. The ends were cut back, 5 bases at V and 9 bases at J, with 23 bases in the middle. This CDR3 region has 15 residues. Germline-derived CDR1 and CDR2 are LGHNA and YNFKEQ. The CDR3 is CASSSAEPPYERQYF. The DNA of the CDR3 is TGTGCCAGCAGCTCGGCCGAGCCACCCTACGAGCGGCAGTACTTC.

The gene calls are TRBV6-2 or TRBV6-3 and TRBJ1-6, with a weak D call TRBD1 (6 bases). This CDR3 is built from 15 residues. With 6 bases removed from V and 12 bases from J, the gap between germline ends came to 21 bases. Germline V gene sequence: CDR1 MNHEY, CDR2 SVGEGT. CDR3 sequence (DNA): TGTGCCAGCAGCAGGATTACAGGGTCCCTTCGACCCCTCCACTTT. It specifies CASSRITGSLRPLHF.

The chain couples TRBV4-1 to TRBJ2-3; no firm D call. Per the germline V gene, CDR1 is MGHRA and CDR2 is YSYEKL. V was trimmed by 0 bases and J by 4 bases, leaving 8 bases between them. The CDR3 is 14 amino acids. The CDR3 loop is CASSQDLFPDTQYF. In DNA, the CDR3 is TGCGCCAGCAGCCAAGATCTGTTCCCAGATACGCAGTATTTT.

V usage is TRBV7-8 and J usage is TRBJ2-7; 8 nucleotides line up with TRBD1. V lost 1 base, J lost 2 bases, and 13 bases stayed unmatched. The CDR3 covers 18 residues. Per the germline V gene, CDR1 is SGHVS and CDR2 is FQNEAQ. This CDR3 is CASSLDPPYRDRTYEQYF. CDR3 DNA: TGTGCCAGCAGCTTAGACCCCCCCTACCGGGACAGGACCTACGAGCAGTACTTC.